This passage covers 24 T cell receptor beta chains from one sample sequenced in a study of siplizumab effects on memory and regulatory T cells. Some clones are missing from TCRdb's copy, which holds only in-frame ones; the method was immunoSEQ multiplex PCR. In the table there are tens of thousands of clones, around 96% of which are singletons. Sequencing used naive CD8+ T cells sorted from blood. The receptors shown here come from a human donor in good health.

The chain joins TRBV5-5 to TRBJ2-7; TRBD1 aligns across 10 bases. The length of the CDR3 is 13 residues. The V segment lost 0 bases and the J segment 7 bases; nucleotides outside the gene matches: 1. Germline lookup yields CDR1 SGHKS and CDR2 YYEKEE (reference sequence). The CDR3 region has the DNA TGTGCCAGCAGCTTGGGGGACAGGGGAGAGCAGTACTTC. Its protein product is CASSLGDRGEQYF.

The CDR3 here is CASSQTGSGNTIYF. The CDR3 nucleotides are TGTGCCAGCAGCCAGACCGGCTCTGGAAACACCATATATTTT. The chain couples TRBV14 to TRBJ1-3; D remains unclear. Germline V CDR1 and CDR2: SGHDN, FVKESK. There are 14 residues in the CDR3. V was pared by 3 bases and J by 0 bases, with 6 bases between.

This sequence joins TRBV9 and TRBJ2-1, with 8 positions matching TRBD2. V was clipped by 0 bases and J by 5 bases; unmatched bases: 7. CDR3 length equals 16 residues. Germline V gene data show CDR1 as SGDLS and CDR2 as YYNGEE. Here the CDR3 DNA reads TGTGCCAGCAGCGTAGGTCCCGGGGGGGGACACAATGAGCAGTTCTTC. This gives the protein CASSVGPGGGHNEQFF.

This CDR3 reads CASSSGTELRYEQYF. The CDR3 DNA follows: TGTGCCAGCAGCTCTGGGACAGAACTGAGGTACGAGCAGTACTTC. This chain connects TRBV28 to TRBJ2-7; 7 positions agree with TRBD1. The CDR3 extends over 15 amino acids. V lost 6 bases to trimming and J lost 4 bases; unmatched junction nucleotides: 12. Germline V lookup: CDR1 MDHEN, CDR2 SYDVKM.

The V call is TRBV7-2, the J call TRBJ1-2; 7 nucleotides agree with TRBD1. Trimming took 1 base from V and 2 from J; bases not matched to a gene: 7. CDR3 size: 16 residues. Germline V gene data show CDR1 as SGHTA and CDR2 as FQGNSA. The CDR3 spells CASSLVGGEMNYGYTF. The DNA for the CDR3 is TGTGCCAGCAGCTTAGTAGGGGGCGAGATGAACTATGGCTACACCTTC.

This clone was picked up one time. The DNA of the CDR3 is TGTGCCACCCAGGAAGACTACGAGCAGTACTTC. It codes for CATQEDYEQYF. This rearrangement joins TRBV27 to TRBJ2-7; D ambiguous. The CDR3 length is 11 residues. V was shortened by 10 bases and J by 3 bases, with 10 bases between the two germline ends. Germline lookup yields CDR1 MNHEY and CDR2 SMNVEV (reference sequence).

The V gene is TRBV7-6, the J gene TRBJ1-1; no firm D call. This CDR3 contains 18 residues. Trimming cost V 0 bases and J 1 base, with 18 bases left between them. Germline V gives CDR1 SGHVS, CDR2 FNYEAQ. The DNA for the CDR3 is TGTGCCAGCAGCTTAGCGCCATGGGGAGAGTTCGCGAACACTGAAGCTTTCTTT. Its translation is CASSLAPWGEFANTEAFF.

The V gene is TRBV7-9, the J gene TRBJ1-2, with 7 bases fitting TRBD1. The CDR3 consists of 14 residues. Germline V gene data show CDR1 as SEHNR and CDR2 as FQNEAQ (reference sequence). V shed 5 bases, J shed 6 bases, and the junction held 9 bases outside the gene matches. The CDR3 region is CASSPGTGENGYTF. The CDR3 region has the DNA TGTGCCAGCAGCCCAGGTACAGGGGAAAATGGCTACACCTTC.

The chain uses TRBV5-5 and TRBJ2-7; D not resolved. Trimming left V 0 bases short and J 3 bases short, with 7 bases between. The CDR3 contains 13 residues. Germline V gives CDR1 SGHKS, CDR2 YYEKEE (reference sequence). CDR3: CASSLDLDYEQYF. CDR3 bases: TGTGCCAGCAGCTTGGACCTCGACTACGAGCAGTACTTC.

This chain uses TRBV11-2 with TRBJ1-6; D gene unclear. The ends were cut back, 5 bases at V and 4 bases at J, with 12 bases in the middle. Germline lookup yields CDR1 SGHAT and CDR2 FQNNGV. There are 15 residues in the CDR3. Written as DNA, the CDR3 is TGTGCCAGCAGCCCAAATCAGGTTTATAATTCACCCCTCCACTTT. Amino acid sequence: CASSPNQVYNSPLHF.

This rearrangement joins TRBV19 to TRBJ1-1; TRBD1 is a possible D gene (6 bases). CDR1 and CDR2 (germline): LNHDA, SQIVND (reference sequence). The V end lost 4 bases, the J end lost 8 bases, and 17 bases lay between the germline ends. The length of the CDR3 is 14 residues. The CDR3 nucleotides are TGTGCCAGTAGTACCCACAGGGAAGTAAGGGAAGCTTTCTTT. Its translation: CASSTHREVREAFF.

The V gene is TRBV29-1, the J gene TRBJ2-1; D possibly corresponds to TRBD1 (6 bases). Per the germline V gene, CDR1 is SQVTM and CDR2 is ANQGSEA. This CDR3 comprises 13 residues. The V gene lost 2 bases and the J gene lost 3 bases, with 8 bases spanning the gap. The CDR3 DNA reads TGCAGCGTTGAATTGGGACACTACAATGAGCAGTTCTTC. Its protein is CSVELGHYNEQFF.

The rearrangement uses TRBV27 and TRBJ2-5, with no clear D. The V end lost 3 bases, the J end lost 1 base, and 15 bases lay between the germline ends. Germline values: CDR1 MNHEY, CDR2 SMNVEV (reference sequence). This CDR3 spans 16 amino acids. CDR3 sequence: CASSFFTLGSQETQYF. For the CDR3, the DNA is TGTGCCAGCAGTTTTTTTACGTTGGGCAGCCAAGAGACCCAGTACTTC.

The chain employs TRBV28 and TRBJ1-1, with 7 positions matching TRBD1. V dropped 6 bases and J dropped 1; count of bases not matched to a gene: 8. The germline V gene has CDR1 MDHEN and CDR2 SYDVKM. The CDR3 is 15 amino acids. The CDR3 DNA reads TGTGCCAGCAGGAGTCAGACAGGGTCGAACACTGAAGCTTTCTTT. Translated: CASRSQTGSNTEAFF.

V usage is TRBV5-1 and J usage is TRBJ1-2; unclear D gene. From germline, CDR1 is SGHRS and CDR2 YFSETQ. V lost 0 bases and J lost 0, with 6 bases in between. This CDR3 spans 14 amino acids. CDR3 protein: CASSLDGPNYGYTF. CDR3 bases: TGCGCCAGCAGCTTGGACGGGCCTAACTATGGCTACACCTTC.

The chain links TRBV2 to TRBJ2-2; D not certain. Germline CDR1 is SNHLY and CDR2 is FYNNEI. Deletions cut 4 bases from V and 3 bases from J, with 18 bases between. This CDR3 has 17 residues. The CDR3 sequence is CASSGPRGGLDTGELFF. The CDR3 nucleotides are TGTGCCAGCAGTGGCCCCCGAGGTGGGCTGGACACCGGGGAGCTGTTTTTT.

The count of this clone is one. The V gene is TRBV4-1, the J gene TRBJ2-1, with a possible D match to TRBD2 (6 bases). The ends were cut back, 4 bases at V and 9 bases at J, with 19 bases in the middle. Germline assignment: CDR1 MGHRA and CDR2 YSYEKL. The length of the CDR3 is 15 residues. CDR3 sequence reads: CASSPRGVEGTEQFF. CDR3 DNA sequence: TGCGCCAGCAGCCCTAGAGGTGTGGAGGGGACTGAGCAGTTCTTC.

The chain links TRBV5-6 to TRBJ2-3, with D unclear. This CDR3 has 13 amino acids. Trimming pared 2 bases from V and 0 bases from J, leaving 4 bases between. CDR1 and CDR2 from the germline V gene are SGHDT and YYEEEE. CDR3 protein: CASSFDSTDTQYF. CDR3 coding DNA: TGTGCCAGCAGCTTTGACAGCACAGATACGCAGTATTTT.

The V and J genes are TRBV9 and TRBJ2-7; 9 bases align to TRBD1. The CDR3 is 16 residues long. After removal of 7 bases from V and 3 bases from J, the junction contained 14 bases not matched to a gene. Per the germline V gene, CDR1 is SGDLS and CDR2 is YYNGEE. DNA for the CDR3: TGTGCCAGCTTCCGACCCACAGGGGGCGCTTACTACGAGCAGTACTTC. Translation: CASFRPTGGAYYEQYF.

This chain joins TRBV19 and TRBJ2-7, with 7 nucleotides matching TRBD1. The germline V gene has CDR1 LNHDA and CDR2 SQIVND (reference sequence). Germline trimming cut 3 bases from V and 4 bases from J; bases unmatched to any gene: 6. The CDR3 runs 14 residues. CDR3 sequence (DNA): TGTGCCAGTAGTATTGACAGGGCAGGGTACGAGCAGTACTTC. This sequence encodes CASSIDRAGYEQYF.

This chain joins TRBV6-1 and TRBJ2-1; D uncertain. V lost 4 bases to trimming and J lost 3 bases, with 13 bases between them. The CDR3 loop spans 15 amino acids. Germline values: CDR1 MNHNS, CDR2 SASEGT. The chain's CDR3 is CASSVDTTGYNEQFF. DNA of the CDR3: TGTGCCAGCAGTGTCGACACGACGGGCTACAATGAGCAGTTCTTC.

The chain joins TRBV18 to TRBJ1-4, with 7 bases lining up with TRBD1. The ends lost 5 bases at V and 3 bases at J; junction bases unmatched: 6. CDR3 length equals 15 residues. Germline values: CDR1 KGHSH, CDR2 LQKENI. The DNA for the CDR3 is TGTGCCAGCTCATCCGGACAGGTGTCTAATGAAAAACTGTTTTTT. This translates into CASSSGQVSNEKLFF.

The rearrangement links TRBV7-6 to TRBJ1-3, with TRBD1 matching over 7 bases. The germline V gene has CDR1 SGHVS and CDR2 FNYEAQ. Germline trimming cut 7 bases from V and 4 bases from J; bases unmatched to any gene: 4. The CDR3 is 13 residues long. The DNA of the CDR3 is TGTGCCAGCAAGGGGGCTGGAGGAAACACCATATATTTT. Encoded protein: CASKGAGGNTIYF.

The chain recombines TRBV28 with TRBJ1-5; TRBD1 might be the D (5 bases). Germline assignment: CDR1 MDHEN and CDR2 SYDVKM. The CDR3 is made up of 17 amino acids. V lost 2 bases and J lost 0, with 14 bases in between. CDR3 loop: CASSLVPGIYSNQPQHF. DNA for the CDR3: TGTGCCAGCAGTTTAGTTCCAGGGATATATAGCAATCAGCCCCAGCATTTT.